This TCR beta chain came from a study of T cells after yellow fever vaccination. Overall study: Preparing low-cell-number fractions relied on SMART-Seq v4 Ultra Low Input. Whole-study findings and limits: Peaking on day 5 versus 15, the secondary response was faster but weaker. Abundant clonotypes (contaminants from the bulk population) could be present in FACS-sorted repertoires.

TCRdb processed the 5' RACE reads anew with MiXCR; each CDR3 protein has one entry. Among about 340,000 distinct CDR3 sequences listed, over 8% were seen once. This clonotype was detected many times. The antigen is unknown. CDR3 length: 17 residues. V shed 6 bases and J 1 base; nucleotides not matched to a gene: 14. The chain uses TRBV12-3 or TRBV12-4 and TRBJ2-7, with 8 bases lining up with TRBD2. The receptor was isolated from a man aged 18 to 35 who received the YFV17D yellow fever vaccine. The specimen was PBMCs, collected on the day of the first yellow fever vaccination. The CDR3 loop is CASSHPGTGGESYEQYF. DNA for the CDR3: TGTGCCAGCAGCCACCCGGGGACGGGGGGGGAATCCTACGAGCAGTACTTC.